This T cell receptor (beta chain) is from a study of blood T cell repertoires in COVID-19. This CDR3 comprises 14 residues. The J segment lost 0 bases and the V segment lost 7 bases, leaving 5 bases of the junction unmatched. Germline V CDR1 and CDR2: MRHNA, SNTAGT. Authors' methods: Reference gene primer amplification gave nucleated cell count estimates. Some clones are missing from TCRdb's copy, which holds only in-frame ones; the method was immunoSEQ multiplex PCR. That table supplies the V and J calls and clone size; D and trimming were determined from the DNA. The sample yields over 300,000 clones, roughly 82% seen once.

Sequences were obtained from peripheral blood. The chain combines TRBV6-4 with TRBJ1-1, with TRBD1 matching 7 bases. This TCR was sampled from a woman in her fifties or sixties with acute or convalescent COVID-19. The CDR3 DNA reads as TGTGCCAGCAAGAAGGGACAGCTGAACACTGAAGCTTTCTTT. Residues: CASKKGQLNTEAFF.